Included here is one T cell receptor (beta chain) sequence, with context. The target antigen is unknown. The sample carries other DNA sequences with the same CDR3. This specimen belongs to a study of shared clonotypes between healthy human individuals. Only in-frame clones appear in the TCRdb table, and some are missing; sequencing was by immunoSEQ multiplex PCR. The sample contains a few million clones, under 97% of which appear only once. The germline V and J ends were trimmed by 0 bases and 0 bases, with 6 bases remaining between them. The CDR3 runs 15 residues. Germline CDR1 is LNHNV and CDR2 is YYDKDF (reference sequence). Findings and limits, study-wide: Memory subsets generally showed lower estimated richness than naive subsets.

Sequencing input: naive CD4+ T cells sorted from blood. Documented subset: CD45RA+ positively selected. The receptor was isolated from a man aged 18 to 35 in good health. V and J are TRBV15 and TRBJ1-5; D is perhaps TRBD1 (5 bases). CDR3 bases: TGTGCCACCAGCAGAGACAGGGCTAGCAATCAGCCCCAGCATTTT. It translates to CATSRDRASNQPQHF.